The entry below describes one TCR beta chain. No antigen is known for it. The TCR beta CDR3 regions underwent amplification from RNA transcripts. RT-PCR in the first round used HTBI primers; a second-round multiplex PCR followed. MiXCR, applied by TCRdb to the multiplex PCR reads, yields one record per CDR3 protein. The data contain about 740,000 distinct CDR3 sequences, roughly two fifths of them singletons. This sample is part of a study of Graves' ophthalmopathy and Graves' hyperthyroidism. Study results and caveats: Detected in blood as well were most expanded thyroid clonotypes with frequency above 0.001.

Those donors who had ophthalmopathy presented with moderate-to-severe activity, a CAS of ≥3, a NOSPECS of ≥4 and a duration under 3 months. Ineligible for inclusion were patients with other autoimmune diseases, uncontrolled infections, pregnancy or lactation. It was from about 10 ml of fresh peripheral blood that the PBMCs came. This CDR3 comprises 17 residues. Germline CDR1 MGHDK, CDR2 SYGVNS. The V end was cut by 6 bases, the J end by 4 bases, with 21 bases between. The chain recombines TRBV25-1 with TRBJ2-2; tentatively, D is TRBD2 (5 bases). The material sequenced was peripheral blood. This TCR came from an adult man with Graves' ophthalmopathy. This chain's CDR3 is CASSPLYGEQPTGELFF. For the CDR3, the DNA is TGTGCCAGCAGCCCACTCTACGGGGAACAGCCCACCGGGGAGCTGTTTTTT.